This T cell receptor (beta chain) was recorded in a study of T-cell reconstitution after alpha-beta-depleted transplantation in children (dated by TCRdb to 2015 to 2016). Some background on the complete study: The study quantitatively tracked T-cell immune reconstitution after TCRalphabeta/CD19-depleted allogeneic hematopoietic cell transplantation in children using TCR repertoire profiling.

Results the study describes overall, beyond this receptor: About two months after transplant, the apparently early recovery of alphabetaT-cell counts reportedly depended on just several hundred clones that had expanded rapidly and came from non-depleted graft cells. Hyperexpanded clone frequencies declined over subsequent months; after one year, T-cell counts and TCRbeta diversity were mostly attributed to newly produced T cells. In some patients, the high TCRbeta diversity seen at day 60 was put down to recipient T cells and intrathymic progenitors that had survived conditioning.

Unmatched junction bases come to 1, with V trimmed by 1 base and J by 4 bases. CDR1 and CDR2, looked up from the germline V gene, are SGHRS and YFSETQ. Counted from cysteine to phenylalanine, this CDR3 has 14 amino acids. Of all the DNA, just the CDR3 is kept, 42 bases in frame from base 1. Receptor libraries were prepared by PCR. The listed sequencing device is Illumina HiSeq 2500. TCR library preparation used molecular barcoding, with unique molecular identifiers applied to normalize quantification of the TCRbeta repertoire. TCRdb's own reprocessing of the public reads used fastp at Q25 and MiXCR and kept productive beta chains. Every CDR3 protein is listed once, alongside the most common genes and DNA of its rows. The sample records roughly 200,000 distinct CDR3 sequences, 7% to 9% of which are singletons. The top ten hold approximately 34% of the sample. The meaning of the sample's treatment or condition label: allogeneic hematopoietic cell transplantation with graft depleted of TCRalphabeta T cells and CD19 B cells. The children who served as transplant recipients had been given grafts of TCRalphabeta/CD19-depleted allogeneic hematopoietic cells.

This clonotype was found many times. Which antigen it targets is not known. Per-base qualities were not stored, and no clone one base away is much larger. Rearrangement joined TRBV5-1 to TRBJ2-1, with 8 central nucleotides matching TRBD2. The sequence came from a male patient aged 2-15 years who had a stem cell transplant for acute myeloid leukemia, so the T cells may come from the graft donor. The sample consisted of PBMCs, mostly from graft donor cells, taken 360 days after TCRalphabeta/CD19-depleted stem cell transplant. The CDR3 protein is CASSLSGGYNEQFF. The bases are TGCGCCAGCAGCTTGAGCGGGGGATACAATGAGCAGTTCTTC.